This TCR beta chain was obtained from a study of monozygotic twins with inflammatory bowel disease. Overall study results and limits: For repertoire similarity, concordant twins did not differ from discordant twins, possibly because power was limited.

Two nested PCRs, run for approximately 16 and 9 cycles, were applied to TCRalpha and TCRbeta cDNA. Each CDR3 protein gets one entry in TCRdb, which reprocessed the 5' RACE reads and gives no DNA. This sample's clone table lists about 300,000 distinct CDR3 sequences. As for this clonotype: What it recognizes is unknown.

CDR3 length: 13 amino acids. This TCR was sampled from a human donor with ulcerative colitis or Crohn's disease, or a healthy co-twin of an affected twin (not recorded which). The sequencing input was blood. V is TRBV12-3 or TRBV12-4 and J is TRBJ1-2; TCRdb's D call, TRBD1, is unchecked because there is no DNA. CDR3 amino acids: CASSPTGSYGYTF.